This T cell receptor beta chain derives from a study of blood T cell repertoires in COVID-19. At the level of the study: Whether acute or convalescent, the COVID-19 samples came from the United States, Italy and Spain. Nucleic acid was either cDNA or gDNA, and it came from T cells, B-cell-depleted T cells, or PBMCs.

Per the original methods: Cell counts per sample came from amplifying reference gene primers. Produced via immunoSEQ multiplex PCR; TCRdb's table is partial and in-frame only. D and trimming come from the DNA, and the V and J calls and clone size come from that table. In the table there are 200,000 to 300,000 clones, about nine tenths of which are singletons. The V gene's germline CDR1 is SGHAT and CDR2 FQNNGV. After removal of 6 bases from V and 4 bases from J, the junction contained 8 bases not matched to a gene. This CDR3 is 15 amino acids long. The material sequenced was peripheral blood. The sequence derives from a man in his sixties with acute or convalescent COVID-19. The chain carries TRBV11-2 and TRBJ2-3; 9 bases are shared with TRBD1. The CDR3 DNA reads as TGTGCCAGCAGTCGCGGACAGGGGATTGCAGATACGCAGTATTTT. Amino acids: CASSRGQGIADTQYF.